This TCR beta chain was obtained from a study of CD4 T cells in relation to SARS-CoV-2 and coronaviruses. Study summary: No peptide or an HIV-1 Nef peptide pool served as negative control. Crossreactive spike epitopes shared across donors were mapped to their HLA restriction.

The method was immunoSEQ multiplex PCR; TCRdb's version includes in-frame clones alone and lacks a portion of them. Of around 23,000 clones listed, approximately 82% are singletons. Points on this clone: Antigen specificity is unknown.

Unexposed donor CD4+ T cells date from 2011-2018, before the COVID-19 pandemic. Isolation of CD4+ T cells took place after approximately eleven days in culture. Testing used SARS-CoV-2 S/N and four cold-coronavirus spikes on unexposed-donor CD4+ T cells, cells permitting. This CDR3 is built from 10 residues. Trimming pared 9 bases from V and 5 bases from J, leaving 6 bases between. The germline gives CDR1 MNHEY, CDR2 SVGAGI. This rearrangement joins TRBV6-5 to TRBJ2-3; perhaps TRBD2 as D (6 bases). The TCR comes from a human donor in good health. What was sequenced was CD4+ T cells from PBMCs, cultured in vitro. CDR3 DNA: TGTGCCAGAGCGGGAGATACGCAGTATTTT. Its protein product is CARAGDTQYF.